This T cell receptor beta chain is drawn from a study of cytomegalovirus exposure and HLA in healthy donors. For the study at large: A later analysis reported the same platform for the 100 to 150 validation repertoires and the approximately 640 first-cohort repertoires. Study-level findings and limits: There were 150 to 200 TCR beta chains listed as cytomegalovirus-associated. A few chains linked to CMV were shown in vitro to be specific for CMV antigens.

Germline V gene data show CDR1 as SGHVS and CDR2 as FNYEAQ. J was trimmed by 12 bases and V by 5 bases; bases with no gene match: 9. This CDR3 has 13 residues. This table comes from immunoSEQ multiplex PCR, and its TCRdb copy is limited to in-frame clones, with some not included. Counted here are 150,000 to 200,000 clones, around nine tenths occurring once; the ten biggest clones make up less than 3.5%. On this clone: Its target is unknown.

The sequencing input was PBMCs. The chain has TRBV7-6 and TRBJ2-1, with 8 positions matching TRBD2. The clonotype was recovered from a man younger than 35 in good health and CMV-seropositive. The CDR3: CASSPGTSKGQFF. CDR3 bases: TGTGCCAGCAGCCCGGGGACTAGTAAGGGGCAGTTCTTC.